This entry concerns a single TCR beta chain. This entry is derived from a study of blood T cell repertoires in COVID-19. The wider study: COVID-19 samples from acute and convalescent phases originated in the United States, Italy and Spain. Sources were T cells, B-cell-depleted T cells, or PBMCs; the material itself was cDNA or gDNA.

The CDR3 has 15 residues. V was cut by 6 bases and J by 0 bases, with 14 bases left in between. Germline values: CDR1 MNHEY, CDR2 SVGAGI. Authors' methods: The assay estimated nucleated cells by amplifying reference gene primers. Measured with immunoSEQ multiplex PCR; TCRdb has only the in-frame clones, and not every one. For V, J and clone size, that table is used; D and trimming come from the DNA. Of 150,000 to 200,000 clones listed, about 85% are singletons. Sequencing was done on a sample of peripheral blood. V gene TRBV6-5 combines with J gene TRBJ1-1; no definite D call. The TCR originated in an elderly man with COVID-19, enrolled during active disease. The DNA of the CDR3 is TGTGCCAGCAGGACTATGGACGGGATGAACACTGAAGCTTTCTTT. Translation gives CASRTMDGMNTEAFF.